This T cell receptor beta chain was observed in a study of monozygotic twins with inflammatory bowel disease (dated by TCRdb to between 2019 and 2020). General notes on the study: The full study comprised 28 monozygotic twin pairs: nine German pairs (four IBD-concordant, five IBD-discordant) and 19 IBD-discordant Danish pairs. Each individual had, on average, about 151 000 unique TCRalpha sequences and 181 000 unique TCRbeta sequences available for analysis. Disease-associated traits were sought mainly through comparisons between IBD patients and their genetically identical healthy co-twins within discordant pairs.

The receptor library was made with 5' RACE. For each TCR library, approximately 4,000 ng of total RNA was used. For each sample, cDNA synthesis with SMARTScribe reverse transcriptase was split into eight separate reactions. Unique molecular identifiers containing a 6-nucleotide sample barcode were introduced through template switching during cDNA synthesis. TCRalpha and TCRbeta cDNA was amplified in two nested PCRs of about 17 and 10 cycles, and bead purification was carried out after each PCR. Before amplification, cDNA was treated with uracil DNA-glycosylase and purified using the QIAquick PCR purification kit. The second PCR added Illumina TruSeq-compatible adapters along with sample-specific barcodes. Library quality and concentration were assessed using TapeStation and Qubit, and 5 to 6 ng of each library was pooled. Sequencing of pooled libraries was carried out on an Illumina HiSeq2500 single-index Rapid Run using 2 x 100 bp reads and custom sequencing primers. Per the original workflow: MiGEC version 1.2.6 was used for UMI-based consensus assembly, which corrected PCR and sequencing errors. MiXCR version 2.1.1 was used to carry out V(D)J alignment, clonotype assembly and CDR3 extraction. To normalise gene usage, clonotype sharing and MAIT/NKT TCR abundance, the top 1000, 10 000 and 20 000 clonotypes in each sample were analysed. After downsampling to 27 000 UMIs, diversity was calculated as the inverse Simpson index using the vegan R package. Paired Mann-Whitney U tests were applied to discordant twin pairs, and Benjamini-Hochberg correction was used for multiple testing. TCRdb reprocessed the reads and assigns one entry to each CDR3 protein sequence, leaving out DNA. TCRdb, not the original authors, processed these V and J calls. For this sample, the table gives 140,000 to 150,000 distinct CDR3 sequences. The top ten hold more than 1% of the sample.

The study at large found these results: TCRbeta repertoire diversity, by inverse Simpson index, was decreased in IBD patients compared with their healthy co-twins. The results gave no support for a single strong signal or clonotype linked to IBD. The analysis was unable to tell apart different T cell subtypes. Concordant and discordant twins showed no difference in repertoire similarity, possibly because of limited statistical power. Fewer clonotypes were shared with other individuals by IBD patients than by healthy twins, most markedly in patients showing signs of disease activity. Differing immunosuppressive treatments among patients may have added background noise and inter-individual variability to the repertoires.

An approximately 2.6 ml peripheral blood sample was drawn into PAXgene tubes per donor and stored at -80°C. Without any T cell sorting, total RNA was extracted from whole blood using the PAXgene blood miRNA kit on an automated QIAcube. Peripheral blood from monozygotic twin pairs who were concordant or discordant for inflammatory bowel disease underwent deep TCRalpha and TCRbeta repertoire profiling using unique molecular barcoding. Smoking habits were recorded for all twin pairs, and each individual was classified as a current, former or never smoker. With respect to this clonotype: The antigen it recognizes is unknown.

The CDR3 measures 13 amino acids from cysteine to phenylalanine. The DNA sequence is not available. In the germline V gene (reference sequence), CDR1 corresponds to GTSNPN and CDR2 to SVGIG. The TCR comes from a human donor with ulcerative colitis or Crohn's disease, or a healthy co-twin of an affected twin (not recorded which). Sequencing was carried out using blood. The rearrangement joined TRBV30 to TRBJ1-1; the TCRdb call, TRBD1, lacks DNA for checking. CDR3 region: CAWSLQGRPEAFF.